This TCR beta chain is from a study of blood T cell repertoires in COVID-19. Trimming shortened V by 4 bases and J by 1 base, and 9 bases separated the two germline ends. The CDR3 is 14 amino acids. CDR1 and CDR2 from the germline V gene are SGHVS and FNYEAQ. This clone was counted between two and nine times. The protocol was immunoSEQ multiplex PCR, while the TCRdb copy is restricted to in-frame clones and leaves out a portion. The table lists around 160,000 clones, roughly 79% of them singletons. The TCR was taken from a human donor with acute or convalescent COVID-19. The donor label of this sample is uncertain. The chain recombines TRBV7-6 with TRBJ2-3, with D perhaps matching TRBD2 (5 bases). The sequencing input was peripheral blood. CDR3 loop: CASSSYGGTDTQYF. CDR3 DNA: TGTGCCAGCAGCTCATACGGGGGCACAGATACGCAGTATTTT.